The rows below give T cell receptor beta chains drawn from one sample of a study of blood T cell repertoires in COVID-19. Clones were read by immunoSEQ multiplex PCR, and TCRdb kept only the in-frame ones, dropping some. The sample holds more than 110,000 clones, 80% to 85% seen once. The sample consisted of peripheral blood. The receptors originated from a woman aged 60-70 years with acute or convalescent COVID-19. Each CDR3 is given with its conserved first and last residue.

J gene: TRBJ1-1
V gene: TRBV4-2
CDR3 protein: CASSPATGTNTEAFF

J gene: TRBJ1-2
V gene: TRBV24-1
CDR3 protein: CATSDPTGGNYGYTF

J gene: TRBJ2-7
V gene: TRBV4-3
CDR3 protein: CASSQEGGASYEQYF

J gene: TRBJ2-7
V gene: TRBV10-3
CDR3 protein: CAIRAGTSAYEQYF

J gene: TRBJ2-3
V gene: TRBV6-1
CDR3 protein: CASSELGSSGRASTDTQYF

J gene: TRBJ2-2
V gene: TRBV19
CDR3 protein: CASNNPQGFGELFF

J gene: TRBJ2-1
V gene: TRBV6-5
CDR3 protein: CASSYPPVTGEQFF

J gene: TRBJ1-5
V gene: TRBV7-8
CDR3 protein: CASSLGRRNQPQHF

J gene: TRBJ1-1
V gene: TRBV27
CDR3 protein: CASSPFWGGEGTEAFF

J gene: TRBJ1-5
V gene: TRBV19
CDR3 protein: CASSIDAGNQPQHF

J gene: TRBJ2-1
V gene: TRBV4-3
CDR3 protein: CASSQVTSRSNEQFF

J gene: TRBJ2-3
V gene: TRBV6-4
CDR3 protein: CASSEAGGGTDTQYF

J gene: TRBJ2-2
V gene: TRBV28
CDR3 protein: CASSPLGKGGELFF

J gene: TRBJ1-1
V gene: TRBV7-9
CDR3 protein: CASSSNRQGVAFF

J gene: TRBJ1-1
V gene: TRBV18
CDR3 protein: CASSPRTSAAEAFF

J gene: TRBJ2-2
V gene: TRBV30
CDR3 protein: CAWSVQVAGELFF

J gene: TRBJ2-3
V gene: TRBV6-2/TRBV6-3
CDR3 protein: CASRPTRLEITDTQYF

J gene: TRBJ1-4
V gene: TRBV3-1/TRBV3-2
CDR3 protein: CASSQGQAANEKLFF

J gene: TRBJ2-2
V gene: TRBV3-1/TRBV3-2
CDR3 protein: CASSRTSGTGGELFF

J gene: TRBJ2-7
V gene: TRBV4-2
CDR3 protein: CASSQDLGTGMEEQYF

J gene: TRBJ2-6
V gene: TRBV7-3
CDR3 protein: CASSLLAGGRANVLTF

J gene: TRBJ1-5
V gene: TRBV24-1
CDR3 protein: CATSDGGKPQHF

J gene: TRBJ2-7
V gene: TRBV10-3
CDR3 protein: CAISTRTSGMDHEQYF

J gene: TRBJ1-2
V gene: TRBV12-3/TRBV12-4
CDR3 protein: CASSQNYGYTF

J gene: TRBJ1-1
V gene: TRBV19
CDR3 protein: CASSLTDRRTRTPEAFF

J gene: TRBJ2-2
V gene: TRBV15
CDR3 protein: CATSRLRQGEVAGELFF

J gene: TRBJ2-1
V gene: TRBV27
CDR3 protein: CASSLAGVSDNEQFF

J gene: TRBJ2-3
V gene: TRBV7-3
CDR3 protein: CASSLGLAGVGDTQYF

J gene: TRBJ1-2
V gene: TRBV11-2
CDR3 protein: CASSTHRDRLGYTF

J gene: TRBJ2-7
V gene: TRBV7-2
CDR3 protein: CASSLWAGVNEQYF

J gene: TRBJ1-1
V gene: TRBV10-2
CDR3 protein: CASSADRGLNTEAFF

J gene: TRBJ1-1
V gene: TRBV18
CDR3 protein: CASSVTGLNTEAFF

J gene: TRBJ2-7
V gene: TRBV6-5
CDR3 protein: CASRTTANSYEQYF

J gene: TRBJ2-1
V gene: TRBV19
CDR3 protein: CASARGAYNEQFF

J gene: TRBJ1-2
V gene: TRBV15
CDR3 protein: CATSRDNQGHSF

J gene: TRBJ2-7
V gene: TRBV9
CDR3 protein: CASSGDSYEQYF

J gene: TRBJ2-2
V gene: TRBV12-5
CDR3 protein: CASGRDRFTGELFF

J gene: TRBJ1-6
V gene: TRBV7-9
CDR3 protein: CASSGHQGNNSPLHF

J gene: TRBJ1-4
V gene: TRBV28
CDR3 protein: CASSGRTGTTNEKLFF

J gene: TRBJ1-1
V gene: TRBV14
CDR3 protein: CASSRTLNLNTEAFF

J gene: TRBJ1-2
V gene: TRBV19
CDR3 protein: CATKPRTGDYTF

J gene: TRBJ1-1
V gene: TRBV28
CDR3 protein: CASRTGVNTEAFF

J gene: TRBJ1-3
V gene: TRBV27
CDR3 protein: CASRGQISGNTIYF

J gene: TRBJ1-2
V gene: TRBV5-1
CDR3 protein: CASSSSWSSDYGYTF

J gene: TRBJ2-3
V gene: TRBV28
CDR3 protein: CASTGQGPDTQYF

J gene: TRBJ2-1
V gene: TRBV15
CDR3 protein: CATSKGGSSYNEQFF

J gene: TRBJ2-3
V gene: TRBV4-1
CDR3 protein: CASSQDKREGRGYTQYF

J gene: TRBJ2-1
V gene: TRBV21-1
CDR3 protein: CASSKPGRTSGSYWNEQFF

J gene: TRBJ1-5
V gene: TRBV24-1
CDR3 protein: CATSETGNGRAQHF

J gene: TRBJ2-2
V gene: TRBV18
CDR3 protein: CASSPGQSSTGELFF

J gene: TRBJ1-4
V gene: TRBV29-1
CDR3 protein: CSAGTANEKLFF

J gene: TRBJ1-5
V gene: TRBV5-1
CDR3 protein: CASSLALNQPQHF

J gene: TRBJ2-3
V gene: TRBV27
CDR3 protein: CASSSRDTSYTDTQYF

J gene: TRBJ1-1
V gene: TRBV5-4
CDR3 protein: CASSLNNRVGGDAFF